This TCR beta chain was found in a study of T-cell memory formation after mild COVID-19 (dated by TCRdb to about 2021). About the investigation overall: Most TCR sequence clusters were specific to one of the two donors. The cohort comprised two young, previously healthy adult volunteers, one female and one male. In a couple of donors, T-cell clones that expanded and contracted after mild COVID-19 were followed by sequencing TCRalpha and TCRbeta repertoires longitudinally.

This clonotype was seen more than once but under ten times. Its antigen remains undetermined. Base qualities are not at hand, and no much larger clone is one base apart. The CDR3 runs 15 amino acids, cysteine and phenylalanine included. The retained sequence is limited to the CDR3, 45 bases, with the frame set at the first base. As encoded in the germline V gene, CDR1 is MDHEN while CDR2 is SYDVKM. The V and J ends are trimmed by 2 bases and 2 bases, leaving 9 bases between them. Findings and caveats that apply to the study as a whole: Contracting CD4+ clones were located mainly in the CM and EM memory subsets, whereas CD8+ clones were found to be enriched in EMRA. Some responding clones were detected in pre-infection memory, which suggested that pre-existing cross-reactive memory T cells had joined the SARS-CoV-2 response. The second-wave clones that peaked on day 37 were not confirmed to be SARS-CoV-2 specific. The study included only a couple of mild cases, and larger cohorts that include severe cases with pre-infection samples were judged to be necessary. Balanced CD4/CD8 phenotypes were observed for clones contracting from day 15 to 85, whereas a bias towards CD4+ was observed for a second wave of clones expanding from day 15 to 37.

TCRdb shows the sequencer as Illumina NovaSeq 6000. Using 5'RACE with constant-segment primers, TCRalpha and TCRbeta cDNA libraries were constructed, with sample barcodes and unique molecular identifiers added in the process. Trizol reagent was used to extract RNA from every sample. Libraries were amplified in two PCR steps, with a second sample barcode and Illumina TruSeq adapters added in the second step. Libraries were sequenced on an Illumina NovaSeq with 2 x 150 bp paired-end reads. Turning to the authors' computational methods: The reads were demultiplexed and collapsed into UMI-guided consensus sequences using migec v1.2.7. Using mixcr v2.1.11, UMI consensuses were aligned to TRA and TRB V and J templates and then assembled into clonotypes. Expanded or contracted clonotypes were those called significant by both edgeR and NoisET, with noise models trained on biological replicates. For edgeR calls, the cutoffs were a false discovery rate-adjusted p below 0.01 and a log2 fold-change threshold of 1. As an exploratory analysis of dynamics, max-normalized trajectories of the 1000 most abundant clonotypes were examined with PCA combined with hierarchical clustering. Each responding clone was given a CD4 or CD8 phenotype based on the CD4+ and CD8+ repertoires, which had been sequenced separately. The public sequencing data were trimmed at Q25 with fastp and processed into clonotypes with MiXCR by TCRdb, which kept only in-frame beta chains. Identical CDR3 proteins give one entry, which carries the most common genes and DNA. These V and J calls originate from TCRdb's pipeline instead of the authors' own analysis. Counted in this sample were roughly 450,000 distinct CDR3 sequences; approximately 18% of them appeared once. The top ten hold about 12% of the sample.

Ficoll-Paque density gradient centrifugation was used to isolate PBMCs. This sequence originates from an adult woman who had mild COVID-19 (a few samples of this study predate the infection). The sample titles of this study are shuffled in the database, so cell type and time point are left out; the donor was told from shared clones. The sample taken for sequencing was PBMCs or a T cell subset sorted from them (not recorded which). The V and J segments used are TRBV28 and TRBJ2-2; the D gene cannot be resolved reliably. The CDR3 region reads CASSLVQINTGELFF. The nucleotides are TGTGCCAGCAGTTTAGTACAGATCAACACCGGGGAGCTGTTTTTT.